This T cell receptor (beta chain) was recovered during a study of cytomegalovirus exposure and HLA in healthy donors (dated by TCRdb to 2016 to 2017). Background for the entire study: According to a later analysis, the roughly 120 validation repertoires were produced on the same platform as the approximately 600 repertoires of the first cohort. High-throughput TCR immunosequencing, statistical association of individual TCRs with disease status, and machine learning were combined to predict cytomegalovirus infection status. The study was designed to test whether signatures of past pathogen exposure could be identified by cataloging public T cell receptors. In addition to the first cohort of 666 subjects, a separate validation cohort of 120 different subjects was used. Broad study findings and their caveats: In vitro tests confirmed that a few of the cytomegalovirus-associated TCR beta chains recognize cytomegalovirus antigens. Most TCR sequences were observed very rarely across donors, whereas some public TCRs were present in many individuals. In the study, some 160 TCR beta chains were listed as associated with cytomegalovirus. Cytomegalovirus status was reported to be diagnosed by the classifier with high specificity and sensitivity in both the original and validation cohorts. All 120 or so repertoires were used to score co-occurrence in the validation cohort in a later analysis, because that analysis had no HLA typing for the cohort. The authors suggested that the approach could potentially be extended to other disease states and immunological phenotypes. In a later analysis, TCRs clustered in the first cohort were found to also tend to co-occur in the roughly 120 validation repertoires, with 94% of cluster scores above 0.

V is trimmed back by 3 bases and J by 7 bases, and the junction contains 12 bases that no gene match accounts for. As encoded in the germline V gene (reference sequence), CDR1 is MNHEY while CDR2 is SMNVEV. The cysteine opens and the phenylalanine closes a CDR3 of 16 amino acids. This entry keeps only the CDR3 DNA: 48 bases, framed from base 1. The donors were included in the validation cohort of some 120 subjects, a group kept apart from the approximately 690-subject first cohort. Library creation used the immunoSEQ multiplex PCR assay. On the study's bioinformatics: A statistical classification framework was built for diagnosing cytomegalovirus status from the catalog of TCR beta chain sequences. In its TCRdb copy, this immuneACCESS table keeps in-frame sequences only and misses some clones. Where compared with another copy, unresolved V genes explain less than half of these, and the others have no known cause. V and J calls and clone size come straight from that table; D and trimming were deduced from the DNA. The sample table shows about 130,000 clones, and about nine tenths are seen once. The leading ten clones occupy roughly 2% of the sample.

Only one count was recorded for this clone. The clone's antigen remains unknown. One base away there is no much larger clone; base qualities are not given. This chain joins TRBV27 to TRBJ1-2, and 9 bases in between align with TRBD1. This TCR was recovered from a woman under 30 in good health and CMV-seronegative. The sequencing input was PBMCs. At the DNA level, the sequence is TGTGCCAGCAGTTTTCTTGGGACAGGGCCACCGGTTGGCTACACCTTC. It translates as CASSFLGTGPPVGYTF.